This entry features one TCR beta chain sequence. Its antigen is undetermined. Clones were sequenced by immunoSEQ multiplex PCR, and TCRdb holds only the in-frame ones, with some missing. The sample yields some 100,000 clones, 94% seen once. These data originate in a study of siplizumab effects on memory and regulatory T cells. Overall study results and limits: Naive T cells, seemingly more diverse than memory cells, seemed major alloresponse contributors.

CDR3 size: 16 residues. V was clipped by 11 bases and J by 1 base, with 23 bases between them. In germline, CDR1 is SNHLY, CDR2 FYNNEI. Input material: Tregs sorted from blood. The TCR sequence derives from a human donor in good health. The chain carries TRBV2 and TRBJ2-5, with D tentatively TRBD1 or TRBD2 (5 bases each). The CDR3 is CASTMGGTGLQETQYF. The CDR3 nucleotides are TGTGCCTCGACTATGGGTGGGACCGGGCTCCAAGAGACCCAGTACTTC.